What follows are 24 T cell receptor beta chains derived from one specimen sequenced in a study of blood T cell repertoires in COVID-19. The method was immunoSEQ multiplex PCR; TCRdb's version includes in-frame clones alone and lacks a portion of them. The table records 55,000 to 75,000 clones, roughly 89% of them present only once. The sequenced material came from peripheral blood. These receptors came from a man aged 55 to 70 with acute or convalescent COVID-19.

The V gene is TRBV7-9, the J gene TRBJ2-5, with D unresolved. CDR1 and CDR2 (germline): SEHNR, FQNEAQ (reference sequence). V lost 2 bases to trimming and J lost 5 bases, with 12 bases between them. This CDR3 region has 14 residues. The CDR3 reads CASSLFPGFETQYF. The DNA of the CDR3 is TGTGCCAGCAGCTTATTTCCAGGATTTGAGACCCAGTACTTC.

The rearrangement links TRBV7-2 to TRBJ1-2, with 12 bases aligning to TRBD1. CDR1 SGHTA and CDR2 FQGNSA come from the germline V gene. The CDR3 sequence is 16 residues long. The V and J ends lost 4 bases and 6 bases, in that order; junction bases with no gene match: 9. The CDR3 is CASSSVPGTGGNGYTF. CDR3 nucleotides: TGTGCCAGCAGCTCCGTACCAGGGACAGGGGGCAATGGCTACACCTTC.

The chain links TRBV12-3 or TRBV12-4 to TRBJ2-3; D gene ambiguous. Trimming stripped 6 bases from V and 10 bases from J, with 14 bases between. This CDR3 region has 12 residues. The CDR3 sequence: CASSPLPGAQYF. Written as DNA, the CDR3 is TGTGCCAGCAGCCCCCTGCCGGGTGCGCAGTATTTT.

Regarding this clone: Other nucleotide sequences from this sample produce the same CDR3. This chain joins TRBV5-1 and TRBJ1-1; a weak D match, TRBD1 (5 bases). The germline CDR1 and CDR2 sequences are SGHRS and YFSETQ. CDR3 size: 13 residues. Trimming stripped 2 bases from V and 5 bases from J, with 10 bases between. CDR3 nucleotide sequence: TGCGCCAGCAGCTTAGACGGGGGTACTGAAGCTTTCTTT. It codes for CASSLDGGTEAFF.

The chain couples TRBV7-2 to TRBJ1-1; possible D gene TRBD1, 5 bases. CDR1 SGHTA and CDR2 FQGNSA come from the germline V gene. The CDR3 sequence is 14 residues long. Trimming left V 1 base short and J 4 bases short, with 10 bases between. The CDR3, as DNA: TGTGCCAGCAGCTTAGGGACGGGGGTCACTGAAGCTTTCTTT. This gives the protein CASSLGTGVTEAFF. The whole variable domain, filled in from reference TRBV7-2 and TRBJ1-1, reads GAGVSQSPSNKVTEKGKDVELRCDPISGHTALYWYRQSLGQGLEFLIYFQGNSAPDKSGLPSDRFSAERTGGSVSTLTIQRTQQEDSAVYLCASSLGTGVTEAFFGQGTRLTVV.

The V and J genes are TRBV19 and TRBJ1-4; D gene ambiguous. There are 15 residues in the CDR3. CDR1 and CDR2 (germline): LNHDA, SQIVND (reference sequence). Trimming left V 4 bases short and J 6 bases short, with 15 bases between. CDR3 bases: TGTGCCAGTAGTACGAGCCCCATATCGGATGAAAAACTGTTTTTT. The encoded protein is CASSTSPISDEKLFF. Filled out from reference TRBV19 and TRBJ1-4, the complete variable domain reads DGGITQSPKYLFRKEGQNVTLSCEQNLNHDAMYWYRQDPGQGLRLIYYSQIVNDFQKGDIAEGYSVSREKKESFPLTVTSAQKNPTAFYLCASSTSPISDEKLFFGSGTQLSVL.

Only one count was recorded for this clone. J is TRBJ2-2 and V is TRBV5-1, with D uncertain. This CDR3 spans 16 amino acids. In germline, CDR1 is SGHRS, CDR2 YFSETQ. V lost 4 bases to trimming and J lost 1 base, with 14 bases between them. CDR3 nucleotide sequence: TGCGCCAGCAGCCCGGAGAGTAGGAAGAACACCGGGGAGCTGTTTTTT. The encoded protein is CASSPESRKNTGELFF.

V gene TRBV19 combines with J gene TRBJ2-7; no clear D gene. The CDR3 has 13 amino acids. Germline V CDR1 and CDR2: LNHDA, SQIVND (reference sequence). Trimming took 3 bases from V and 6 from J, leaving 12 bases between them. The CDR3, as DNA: TGTGCCAGTAGTATCGGGTTTTTTGGCGAGCAGTACTTC. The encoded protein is CASSIGFFGEQYF. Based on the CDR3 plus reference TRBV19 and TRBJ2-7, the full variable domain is DGGITQSPKYLFRKEGQNVTLSCEQNLNHDAMYWYRQDPGQGLRLIYYSQIVNDFQKGDIAEGYSVSREKKESFPLTVTSAQKNPTAFYLCASSIGFFGEQYFGPGTRLTVT.

CDR3 bases: TGTGCCAGCAGTGAATCCTCAAACAGGGGATCCTACGAGCAGTACTTC. This translates into CASSESSNRGSYEQYF. The V call is TRBV6-1, the J call TRBJ2-7; 7 bases align to TRBD1. CDR1 is MNHNS, CDR2 SASEGT, per germline. V was clipped by 2 bases and J by 1 base; unmatched bases: 8. This CDR3 is built from 16 residues.

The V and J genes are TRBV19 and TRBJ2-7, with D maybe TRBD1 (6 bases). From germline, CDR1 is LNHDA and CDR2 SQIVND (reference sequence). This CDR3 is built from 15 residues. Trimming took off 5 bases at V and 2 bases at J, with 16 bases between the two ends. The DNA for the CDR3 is TGTGCCAGTAGTTCAACAGGGTTACCTACCTACGAGCAGTACTTC. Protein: CASSSTGLPTYEQYF.

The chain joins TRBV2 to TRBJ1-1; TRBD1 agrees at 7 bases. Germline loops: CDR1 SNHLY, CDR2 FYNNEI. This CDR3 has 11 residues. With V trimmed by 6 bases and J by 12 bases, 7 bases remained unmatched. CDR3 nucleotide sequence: TGTGCCAGCAGATCGACAGGGTGGTCTTTCTTT. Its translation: CASRSTGWSFF. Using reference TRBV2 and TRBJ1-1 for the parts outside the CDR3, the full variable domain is EPEVTQTPSHQVTQMGQEVILRCVPISNHLYFYWYRQILGQKVEFLVSFYNNEISEKSEIFDDQFSVERPDGSNFTLKIRSTKLEDSAMYFCASRSTGWSFFGQGTRLTVV.

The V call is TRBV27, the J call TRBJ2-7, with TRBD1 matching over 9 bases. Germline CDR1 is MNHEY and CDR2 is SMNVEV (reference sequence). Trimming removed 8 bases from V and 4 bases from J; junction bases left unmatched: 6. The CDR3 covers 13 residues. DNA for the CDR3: TGTGCCAGCCGGGACAGGGAATATTACGAGCAGTACTTC. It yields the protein CASRDREYYEQYF.

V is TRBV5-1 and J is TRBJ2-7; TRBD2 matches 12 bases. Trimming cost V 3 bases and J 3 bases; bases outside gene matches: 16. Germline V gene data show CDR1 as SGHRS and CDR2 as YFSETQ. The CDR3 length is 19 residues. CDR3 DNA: TGCGCCAGCAGCTCTTCATGGACTAGCGGGGATCCCTTGAACTACGAGCAGTACTTC. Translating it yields CASSSSWTSGDPLNYEQYF. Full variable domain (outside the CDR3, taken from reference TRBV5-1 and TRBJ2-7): KAGVTQTPRYLIKTRGQQVTLSCSPISGHRSVSWYQQTPGQGLQFLFEYFSETQRNKGNFPGRFSGRQFSNSRSEMNVSTLELGDSALYLCASSSSWTSGDPLNYEQYFGPGTRLTVT.

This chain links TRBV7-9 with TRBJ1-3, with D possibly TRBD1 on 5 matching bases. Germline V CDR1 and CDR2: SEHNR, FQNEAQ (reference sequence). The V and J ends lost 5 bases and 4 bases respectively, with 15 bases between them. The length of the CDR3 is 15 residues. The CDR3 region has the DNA TGTGCCAGCAGCCCACAGGAGCTGGGGGGAAACACCATATATTTT. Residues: CASSPQELGGNTIYF.

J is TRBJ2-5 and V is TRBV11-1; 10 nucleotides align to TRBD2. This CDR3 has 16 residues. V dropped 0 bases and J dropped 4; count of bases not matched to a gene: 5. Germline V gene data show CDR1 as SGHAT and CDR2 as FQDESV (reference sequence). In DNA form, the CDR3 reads TGTGCCAGCAGCTTAGCGGGACTAGCGAGGGCAGAGACCCAGTACTTC. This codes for CASSLAGLARAETQYF.

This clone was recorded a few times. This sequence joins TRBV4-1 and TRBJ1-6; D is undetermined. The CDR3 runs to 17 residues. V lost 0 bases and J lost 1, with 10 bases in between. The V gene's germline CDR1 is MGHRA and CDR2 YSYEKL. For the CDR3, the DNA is TGCGCCAGCAGCCAAGAGGCAGGTGGATCCTATAATTCACCCCTCCACTTT. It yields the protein CASSQEAGGSYNSPLHF.

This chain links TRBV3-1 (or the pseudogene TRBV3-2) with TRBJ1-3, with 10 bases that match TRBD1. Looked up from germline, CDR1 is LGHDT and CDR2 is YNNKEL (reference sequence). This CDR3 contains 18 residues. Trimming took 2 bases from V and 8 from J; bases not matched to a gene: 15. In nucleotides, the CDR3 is TGTGCCAGCAGCCAACTGGGCCCAGACAGGGGGCCCCACCACACCATATATTTT. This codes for CASSQLGPDRGPHHTIYF.

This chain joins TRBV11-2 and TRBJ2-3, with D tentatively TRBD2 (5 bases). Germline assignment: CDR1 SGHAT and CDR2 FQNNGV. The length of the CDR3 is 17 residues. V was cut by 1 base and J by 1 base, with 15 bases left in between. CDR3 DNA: TGTGCCAGCAGCTTAGTGCCCGACGAGCGGCGCACAGATACGCAGTATTTT. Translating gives CASSLVPDERRTDTQYF.

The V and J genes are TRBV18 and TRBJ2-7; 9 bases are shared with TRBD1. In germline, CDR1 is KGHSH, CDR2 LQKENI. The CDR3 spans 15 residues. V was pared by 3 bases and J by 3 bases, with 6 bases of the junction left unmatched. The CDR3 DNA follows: TGTGCCAGCTCACCGGGAGGGACAGGGTTCTACGAGCAGTACTTC. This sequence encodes CASSPGGTGFYEQYF.

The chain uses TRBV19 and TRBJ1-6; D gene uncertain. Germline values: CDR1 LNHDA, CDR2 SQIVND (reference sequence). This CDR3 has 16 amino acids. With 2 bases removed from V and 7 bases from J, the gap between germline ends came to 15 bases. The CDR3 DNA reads TGTGCCAGTAGTATACTAGACGGCGGAAGAAATTCACCCCTCCACTTT. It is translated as CASSILDGGRNSPLHF.

CDR3: CATSPSAGGGETQYF. The DNA for the CDR3 is TGTGCCACCAGCCCCAGCGCGGGAGGAGGAGAGACCCAGTACTTC. The rearrangement uses TRBV24-1 and TRBJ2-5; TRBD2 agrees at 8 bases. V shed 7 bases and J 4 bases; nucleotides not matched to a gene: 10. The germline V gene has CDR1 KGHDR and CDR2 SFDVKD. This CDR3 contains 15 residues.

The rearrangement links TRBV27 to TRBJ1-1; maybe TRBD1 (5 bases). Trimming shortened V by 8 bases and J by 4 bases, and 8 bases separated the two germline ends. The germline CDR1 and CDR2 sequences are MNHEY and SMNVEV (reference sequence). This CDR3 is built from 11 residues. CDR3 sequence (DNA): TGTGCCAGCCGGGGGATCACTGAAGCTTTCTTT. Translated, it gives CASRGITEAFF.

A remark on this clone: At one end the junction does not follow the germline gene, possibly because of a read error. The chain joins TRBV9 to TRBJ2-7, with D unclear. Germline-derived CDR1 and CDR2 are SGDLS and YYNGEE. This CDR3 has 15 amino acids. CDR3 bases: TGTGCCAGCAGCGTAGGGCTTCCCAACAACTACGAGCGGTACTTC. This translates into CASSVGLPNNYERYF. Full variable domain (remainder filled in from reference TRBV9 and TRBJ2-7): DSGVTQTPKHLITATGQRVTLRCSPRSGDLSVYWYQQSLDQGLQFLIQYYNGEERAKGNILERFSAQQFPDLHSELNLSSLELGDSALYFCASSVGLPNNYERYFGPGTRLTVT.

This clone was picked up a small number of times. As DNA, the CDR3 is TGTGCCAGCGGGACAGACGGTACCATAGCCAAAAACATTCAGTACTTC. Translated: CASGTDGTIAKNIQYF. The rearrangement uses TRBV19 and TRBJ2-4; 7 positions match TRBD1. Germline V gene lookup returns CDR1 LNHDA and CDR2 SQIVND (reference sequence). J gave up 0 bases and V 9 bases, and 11 bases lay outside the gene matches. This CDR3 region has 16 residues.